This entry concerns a single T cell receptor beta chain. The data derive from a study of control samples from healthy donors and cancer patients. Assay used: immunoSEQ multiplex PCR; TCRdb lists only in-frame clones, some missing. The data hold about 150,000 clones, with 85% to 95% observed a single time. Germline V gives CDR1 SGHNT, CDR2 YYREEE (reference sequence). Trimming shortened V by 3 bases and J by 7 bases, and 13 bases separated the two germline ends. There are 13 residues in the CDR3. The rearrangement joins TRBV5-4 to TRBJ1-1; D perhaps matches TRBD1 (6 bases). The sample was PBMCs. The clonotype originates from a man between 60 and 75 years old with colorectal cancer. CDR3 loop: CASSWGGLGEAFF. DNA of the CDR3: TGTGCCAGCAGCTGGGGGGGGCTTGGTGAAGCTTTCTTT. Using reference TRBV5-4 and TRBJ1-1 for the parts outside the CDR3, the full variable domain is ETGVTQSPTHLIKTRGQQVTLRCSSQSGHNTVSWYQQALGQGPQFIFQYYREEENGRGNFPPRFSGLQFPNYSSELNVNALELDDSALYLCASSWGGLGEAFFGQGTRLTVV.